Presented here are 17 T cell receptor beta chains from one specimen sequenced in a study of T cell responses to AZD1222 COVID-19 vaccine. Here immunoSEQ multiplex PCR was the method, and the copy in TCRdb shows in-frame clones only, minus some. The sample lists 90,000 to 120,000 clones; 75% to 95% were seen once. The sample was peripheral blood, taken 28 days after the second AZD1222 dose. The receptor set was obtained from an adult who received the AZD1222 COVID-19 vaccine.

The CDR3 region is CASSFPGASTPQETQYF. The DNA of the CDR3 is TGTGCCAGCAGCTTTCCGGGCGCTAGCACCCCCCAAGAGACCCAGTACTTC. The chain is built from TRBV7-9 and TRBJ2-5, with a possible D match to TRBD2 (5 bases). CDR1 SEHNR and CDR2 FQNEAQ come from the germline V gene (reference sequence). CDR3 size: 17 residues. V dropped 3 bases and J dropped 1 base, with 18 bases sitting between them.

In its sample, this clone was seen once. The rearrangement uses TRBV4-2 and TRBJ1-2, with D possibly matching TRBD1 (6 bases). V was trimmed by 1 base and J by 4 bases, leaving 16 bases between them. Germline CDR1 and CDR2: LGHNA and YNFKEQ. This CDR3 comprises 16 residues. DNA of the CDR3: TGTGCCAGCAGCCAAGTGGGGGACATGAATTTCTATGGCTACACCTTC. This codes for CASSQVGDMNFYGYTF.

The chain recombines TRBV20-1 with TRBJ2-1, with TRBD2 matching over 9 bases. The V gene end was trimmed by 3 bases and the J gene end by 3 bases; junction bases not matched to a gene: 6. Germline V CDR1 and CDR2: DFQATT, SNEGSKA (reference sequence). The length of the CDR3 is 15 residues. The CDR3 DNA is TGCAGTGCTAGTCAGACTAGCGGAAGCTACAATGAGCAGTTCTTC. Amino acid sequence: CSASQTSGSYNEQFF.

The CDR3 DNA is TGTGCCAGCAGTCTCGGGACAGAGATGAACACTGAAGCTTTCTTT. Its protein is CASSLGTEMNTEAFF. J is TRBJ1-1 and V is TRBV6-2 or TRBV6-3; 7 bases agree with TRBD1. The V gene's germline CDR1 is MNHEY and CDR2 SVGEGT. Trimming cost V 5 bases and J 0 bases; bases outside gene matches: 6. The CDR3 has 15 residues.

This chain uses TRBV13 with TRBJ1-4; 10 bases agree with TRBD1. The V segment lost 5 bases and the J segment 6 bases; nucleotides outside the gene matches: 3. This CDR3 is built from 14 residues. Germline V CDR1 and CDR2: PRHDT, FYEKMQ (reference sequence). The CDR3 sequence is CASSLGTGDEKLFF. The CDR3 DNA sequence: TGTGCCAGCAGCCTCGGGACAGGGGATGAAAAACTGTTTTTT.

The chain recombines TRBV27 with TRBJ1-6, with D maybe TRBD1 (5 bases). The CDR3 totals 15 residues. Between the trimmed V and J ends, which lost 2 bases and 6 bases, there was a span of 11 bases. Germline CDR1 MNHEY, CDR2 SMNVEV (reference sequence). The CDR3 coding sequence is TGTGCCAGCAGTTTAATCGGGGGACCTAATTCACCCCTCCACTTT. Its protein is CASSLIGGPNSPLHF.

The chain couples TRBV10-1 to TRBJ2-3; no clear D gene. Germline CDR1 is WNHNN and CDR2 is SYGVQD (reference sequence). Between the trimmed V and J ends, which lost 4 bases and 3 bases, there was a span of 2 bases. This CDR3 region has 11 residues. The CDR3 DNA reads as TGCGCCAGCAGTGTAACAGATACGCAGTATTTT. Translating gives CASSVTDTQYF.

V and J are TRBV2 and TRBJ1-1, with D perhaps matching TRBD1 (5 bases). The CDR3 is made up of 14 amino acids. Germline V CDR1 and CDR2: SNHLY, FYNNEI. V gave up 8 bases and J gave up 0 bases, with 13 bases separating them. The chain's CDR3 is CASVTGAVNTEAFF. In DNA, the CDR3 is TGTGCCAGCGTCACCGGGGCGGTGAACACTGAAGCTTTCTTT.

The V gene is TRBV19, the J gene TRBJ1-1; D is undetermined. The CDR3 covers 16 residues. Germline V CDR1 and CDR2: LNHDA, SQIVND (reference sequence). Deletions cut 5 bases from V and 3 bases from J, with 19 bases between. The CDR3 DNA reads TGTGCCAGTAGTCTGGGCCGGGTCTCGAGGGACACTGAAGCTTTCTTT. Translated: CASSLGRVSRDTEAFF.

J is TRBJ2-1 and V is TRBV5-1, with TRBD1 matching over 7 bases. CDR1 SGHRS and CDR2 YFSETQ come from the germline V gene. Germline trimming cut 1 base from V and 5 bases from J; bases unmatched to any gene: 3. This CDR3 spans 14 amino acids. The CDR3, as DNA: TGCGCCAGCAGCTTGTTTACAGGGGACAATGAGCAGTTCTTC. This gives the protein CASSLFTGDNEQFF. Looking up the rest from reference TRBV5-1 and TRBJ2-1 gives the full variable domain: KAGVTQTPRYLIKTRGQQVTLSCSPISGHRSVSWYQQTPGQGLQFLFEYFSETQRNKGNFPGRFSGRQFSNSRSEMNVSTLELGDSALYLCASSLFTGDNEQFFGPGTRLTVL.

This chain joins TRBV7-8 and TRBJ2-3, with no clear D. CDR1 SGHVS and CDR2 FQNEAQ come from the germline V gene. V shed 7 bases and J shed 6 bases, with 11 bases lying between them. The CDR3 length is 12 residues. CDR3 region: CASKSGRDTQYF. CDR3 bases: TGTGCCAGCAAATCAGGAAGGGATACGCAGTATTTT.

The chain employs TRBV6-5 and TRBJ2-7; 8 nucleotides match TRBD1. CDR1 is MNHEY and CDR2 is SVGAGI in the germline V gene. CDR3 size: 13 residues. The trim removed 7 bases at V and 3 bases at J, leaving 5 bases unmatched. CDR3 nucleotides: TGTGCCAGCACCTCCGACAGGGGCTACGAGCAGTACTTC. Its translation is CASTSDRGYEQYF.

The rearrangement joins TRBV30 to TRBJ1-6, with D perhaps TRBD1 (6 bases). The CDR3 loop spans 11 amino acids. The germline V gene encodes CDR1 GTSNPN and CDR2 SVGIG (reference sequence). V was clipped by 8 bases and J by 6 bases, with 8 bases between them. The CDR3, as DNA: TGTGCCGTGGACAGTAATTCACCCCTCCACTTT. Translating it yields CAVDSNSPLHF.

The chain has TRBV5-1 and TRBJ2-7, with a tentative D call TRBD1 (5 bases). Germline V gene sequence: CDR1 SGHRS, CDR2 YFSETQ. This CDR3 has 14 amino acids. Trimming shortened V by 2 bases and J by 0 bases, and 9 bases separated the two germline ends. The CDR3 sequence is CASSLDSSSYEQYF. CDR3 in DNA: TGCGCCAGCAGCTTAGACAGTAGCTCCTACGAGCAGTACTTC.

This rearrangement joins TRBV9 to TRBJ1-1; D is uncertain. V dropped 0 bases and J dropped 2 bases, with 5 bases sitting between them. The CDR3 consists of 13 residues. Germline CDR1 and CDR2: SGDLS and YYNGEE. The CDR3 loop is CASSVAYNTEAFF. The CDR3 DNA reads TGTGCCAGCAGCGTAGCTTACAACACTGAAGCTTTCTTT.

This chain joins TRBV11-3 and TRBJ2-7; 11 bases map to TRBD1. CDR3 length equals 16 residues. Trimming removed 5 bases from V and 6 bases from J; junction bases left unmatched: 12. Germline loops: CDR1 SGHNT, CDR2 YENEEA. In DNA form, the CDR3 reads TGTGCCAGCAGCAAATCACCGGGACAGGGGGAGAGCGAGCAGTACTTC. It is translated as CASSKSPGQGESEQYF.

The chain uses TRBV27 and TRBJ2-5, with a tentative D call TRBD1 (6 bases). V was trimmed by 2 bases and J by 4 bases, leaving 11 bases between them. The germline V gene encodes CDR1 MNHEY and CDR2 SMNVEV (reference sequence). CDR3 length: 14 amino acids. CDR3: CASSLTGLIETQYF. The CDR3 nucleotides are TGTGCCAGCAGTTTAACAGGGTTGATAGAGACCCAGTACTTC.